This is a list of T cell receptor beta chains from one sample in a study of T cells in localized non-small cell lung cancer. TCRdb keeps only in-frame clones here, not all; method: immunoSEQ multiplex PCR. The sample contains about 19,000 clones, around 93% of which appear only once. Sequences were derived from peripheral blood, sampled before any cancer treatment. These receptors originate from a woman aged 35 to 75 with stage I lung adenocarcinoma. Each CDR3 is given with its conserved first and last residue. A D gene is named only where the DNA matches it firmly. Clone size is shown for a subset of rows, as once, few, many or a class of expanded clone.

d_call,cdr3_length,j_call,clone_size,v_call,cdr3_nt,cdr3_aa
TRBD1,15,TRBJ1-1,.,TRBV19,TGTGCCAGTAACCCCCGGACAGGGCGGGACACTGAAGCTTTCTTT,CASNPRTGRDTEAFF
.,11,TRBJ2-7,.,TRBV6-1,TGTGCCAGCAGTGACAGGGGAGTTTTGTACTTC,CASSDRGVLYF
.,15,TRBJ1-2,.,TRBV6-1,TGTGCCAGCAGTGAACGCCCGGGCGGATGGTATGGCTACACCTTC,CASSERPGGWYGYTF
.,14,TRBJ2-7,.,TRBV4-3,TGCGCCAGCAGCCAAGCCCTGGGACACTACGAGCAGTACTTC,CASSQALGHYEQYF
TRBD2,15,TRBJ2-3,.,TRBV5-4,TGTGCCAGCAGCTTGGTCGGCGGGAGGGGGGATACGCAGTATTTT,CASSLVGGRGDTQYF
.,13,TRBJ2-3,.,TRBV11-3,TGTGCCAGCAGCTCAAGAGGGATAGATACGCAGTATTTT,CASSSRGIDTQYF
TRBD2,14,TRBJ2-1,.,TRBV9,TGTGCCAGCAGCCCTAGCGGGGGGAACAATGAGCAGTTCTTC,CASSPSGGNNEQFF
.,16,TRBJ1-5,.,TRBV2,TGTGCCAGCAGTGGTACGTCAGCCGCTAGCAATCAGCCCCAGCATTTT,CASSGTSAASNQPQHF
.,15,TRBJ2-1,.,TRBV19,TGTGCCAGTAGTATTGGTGGGCTACAGAGGTTGGAGCAGTTCTTC,CASSIGGLQRLEQFF
.,16,TRBJ2-7,.,TRBV7-9,TGTGCCAGCAGCTCAGGACAGTATACCAAGACCTACGAGCAGTACTTC,CASSSGQYTKTYEQYF
.,13,TRBJ2-3,.,TRBV29-1,TGCAGCGTTCGACTACCGAACACAGATACGCAGTATTTT,CSVRLPNTDTQYF
.,15,TRBJ2-6,once,TRBV18,TGTGCCAGCTCCCCAGGAACCTGGGGGGCCAACGTCCTGACTTTC,CASSPGTWGANVLTF
TRBD1,14,TRBJ1-2,.,TRBV18,TGTGCCAGCTCAAGGGGACAGGGGAGTACGGGCTACACCTTC,CASSRGQGSTGYTF
.,14,TRBJ2-3,.,TRBV10-3,TGTGCCATCCGTCAAGGGGTTAGCACAGATACGCAGTATTTT,CAIRQGVSTDTQYF
.,15,TRBJ1-6,.,TRBV6-6,TGTGCCAGCAGTTACTCGACCGAGGCTGATTCACCCCTCCACTTT,CASSYSTEADSPLHF
TRBD1,15,TRBJ1-4,.,TRBV28,TGTGCCAGCAGTACTCCACAGGGGGGAGATGAAAAACTGTTTTTT,CASSTPQGGDEKLFF
TRBD1,14,TRBJ2-7,.,TRBV28,TGTGCCAGCAGGCCCGGGACAGGGGTGTGGGAGCAGTACTTC,CASRPGTGVWEQYF
.,15,TRBJ1-5,.,TRBV19,TGTGCCAGTACCAGCCTCAGGGATATCAATCAGCCCCAGCATTTT,CASTSLRDINQPQHF
.,16,TRBJ2-2,.,TRBV28,TGTGCCAGCAGTTTCGCAGGGGGGATGGGAACCGGGGAGCTGTTTTTT,CASSFAGGMGTGELFF
.,16,TRBJ2-1,.,TRBV6-4,TGTGCCAGCAGTGACTATTTACCGGGAGTTTGGAATGAGCAGTTCTTC,CASSDYLPGVWNEQFF
.,16,TRBJ1-3,.,TRBV2,TGTGCCAGCAGTGGAGCAACGGGGACCTCTGGAAACACCATATATTTT,CASSGATGTSGNTIYF
.,15,TRBJ1-2,.,TRBV5-8,TGTGCCAGCAGCTTGGCTGATGGACATCTAGGAGGCTACACCTTC,CASSLADGHLGGYTF
.,17,TRBJ2-3,.,TRBV10-3,TGTGCCATCAGTGACACAAAGGGGACTCAGATCACAGATACGCAGTATTTT,CAISDTKGTQITDTQYF
.,16,TRBJ1-6,.,TRBV18,TGTGCCAGCTCACTAACCCGCAGGGAGAGTAATTCACCCCTCCACTTT,CASSLTRRESNSPLHF
.,17,TRBJ2-7,once,TRBV7-2,TGTGCCAGCAGCCCCAGCATGGTCGGGGGAGGCGCCTACGAGCAGTACTTC,CASSPSMVGGGAYEQYF
.,12,TRBJ1-2,.,TRBV5-5,TGTGCCAGCAGTCTGACAGACTATGGCTACACCTTC,CASSLTDYGYTF
TRBD1,14,TRBJ1-4,once,TRBV19,TGTGCCAGTAGTGCCGGGACAGAGGATGAAAAACTGTTTTTT,CASSAGTEDEKLFF
.,13,TRBJ2-1,.,TRBV7-9,TGTGCCAGCAGCTTAATGTCCGGGGTCGAGCAGTTCTTC,CASSLMSGVEQFF
.,13,TRBJ1-2,.,TRBV2,TGTGCCAGCAATTCCAGGGGTGTGGATGGCTACACCTTC,CASNSRGVDGYTF
.,15,TRBJ2-5,.,TRBV7-2,TGTGCCAGCAGCTTACGGTCCGGTTACCAAGAGACCCAGTACTTC,CASSLRSGYQETQYF
.,15,TRBJ2-3,.,TRBV11-3,TGTGCCAGCAGCTTCGGGGGAGGCCTTGGTGATACGCAGTATTTT,CASSFGGGLGDTQYF
.,16,TRBJ2-3,.,TRBV14,TGTGCCAGCAGCCAAGTAAGAGGGTCTAGCACAGATACGCAGTATTTT,CASSQVRGSSTDTQYF
.,15,TRBJ1-5,.,TRBV7-2,TGTGCCAGCAGCTTCAACAGGAATAGCAATCAGCCCCAGCATTTT,CASSFNRNSNQPQHF